The rows below give T cell receptor beta chains drawn from one sample of a study of cytomegalovirus exposure and HLA in healthy donors. The assay was immunoSEQ multiplex PCR, and TCRdb's table has in-frame clones only and misses some. The sample has 60,000 or so clones, roughly 90% seen once; the top ten hold about 1%. Sequenced: PBMCs. Receptors were obtained from a man aged 18 to 29 in good health and CMV-seronegative. Each CDR3 is given with its conserved first and last residue. Fields, in order: D gene, clone size, V gene, J gene, CDR3 protein, CDR3 DNA. A D gene is named only where the DNA matches it firmly. The size field is filled for only some rows; it gives once, few, many or a size class.

D gene: TRBD2; clone size: .; V gene: TRBV30; J gene: TRBJ2-1; CDR3 protein: CAWSVLGRRAGGANEQFF; CDR3 DNA: TGTGCCTGGAGTGTTTTGGGACGAAGAGCGGGAGGAGCAAATGAGCAGTTCTTC
D gene: .; clone size: few; V gene: TRBV19; J gene: TRBJ2-1; CDR3 protein: CASQPGTWNEQFF; CDR3 DNA: TGTGCCAGCCAACCGGGAACATGGAATGAGCAGTTCTTC
D gene: .; clone size: .; V gene: TRBV5-1; J gene: TRBJ2-2; CDR3 protein: CASSTGVGAGELFF; CDR3 DNA: TGCGCCAGCAGCACGGGAGTTGGGGCCGGGGAGCTGTTTTTT
D gene: TRBD2; clone size: .; V gene: TRBV11-3; J gene: TRBJ2-1; CDR3 protein: CASSPIWRESSYNEQFF; CDR3 DNA: TGTGCCAGCAGCCCGATCTGGCGGGAGAGCTCCTACAATGAGCAGTTCTTC
D gene: .; clone size: .; V gene: TRBV6-1; J gene: TRBJ2-3; CDR3 protein: CASSAQEGGGSDTQYF; CDR3 DNA: TGTGCCAGCAGTGCGCAGGAAGGGGGGGGCTCGGATACGCAGTATTTT
D gene: .; clone size: .; V gene: TRBV28; J gene: TRBJ1-3; CDR3 protein: CASSHGGTSGNTIYF; CDR3 DNA: TGTGCCAGCTCCCATGGGGGGACCTCTGGAAACACCATATATTTT
D gene: .; clone size: .; V gene: TRBV28; J gene: TRBJ1-2; CDR3 protein: CASSSLYGYTF; CDR3 DNA: TGTGCCAGCAGTTCTCTCTATGGCTACACCTTC
D gene: TRBD1; clone size: .; V gene: TRBV19; J gene: TRBJ1-3; CDR3 protein: CASNTGGFSGNTIYF; CDR3 DNA: TGTGCCAGTAATACAGGGGGTTTCTCTGGAAACACCATATATTTT
D gene: .; clone size: few; V gene: TRBV5-1; J gene: TRBJ2-3; CDR3 protein: CASSLVAGRNTQYF; CDR3 DNA: TGCGCCAGCAGCTTGGTCGCCGGGAGAAATACGCAGTATTTT
D gene: TRBD2; clone size: .; V gene: TRBV4-2; J gene: TRBJ2-3; CDR3 protein: CASSQDPLAGDSDTQYF; CDR3 DNA: TGTGCCAGCAGCCAAGATCCTCTAGCGGGAGATTCAGATACGCAGTATTTT
D gene: .; clone size: .; V gene: TRBV21-1; J gene: TRBJ2-1; CDR3 protein: CASSKMTSGKRYNEQFF; CDR3 DNA: TGTGCCAGCAGCAAAATGACTAGCGGGAAACGCTACAATGAGCAGTTCTTC
D gene: TRBD2; clone size: .; V gene: TRBV7-8; J gene: TRBJ2-3; CDR3 protein: CASSLRTSGSKDTQYF; CDR3 DNA: TGTGCCAGCAGCCTGAGGACTAGCGGGAGCAAAGATACGCAGTATTTT
D gene: TRBD2; clone size: .; V gene: TRBV11-2; J gene: TRBJ2-7; CDR3 protein: CASSLGLAEYEQYF; CDR3 DNA: TGTGCCAGCAGCCTCGGACTAGCAGAGTACGAGCAGTACTTC
D gene: TRBD1; clone size: .; V gene: TRBV11-2; J gene: TRBJ1-2; CDR3 protein: CASSLEDRVYGYTF; CDR3 DNA: TGTGCCAGCAGCTTAGAGGACAGGGTCTATGGCTACACCTTC
D gene: .; clone size: .; V gene: TRBV10-3; J gene: TRBJ2-2; CDR3 protein: CAISDRTNTGELFF; CDR3 DNA: TGTGCCATCAGTGACCGAACAAACACCGGGGAGCTGTTTTTT
D gene: .; clone size: .; V gene: TRBV6-1; J gene: TRBJ2-7; CDR3 protein: CASSITAFTMEQYF; CDR3 DNA: TGTGCCAGCAGCATTACAGCTTTCACGATGGAGCAGTACTTC
D gene: TRBD2; clone size: .; V gene: TRBV12-5; J gene: TRBJ2-2; CDR3 protein: CASSGNGELFF; CDR3 DNA: TGTGCTAGTAGCGGGAACGGGGAGCTGTTTTTT
D gene: .; clone size: once; V gene: TRBV28; J gene: TRBJ2-1; CDR3 protein: CASSSPAGRGYNEQFF; CDR3 DNA: TGTGCCAGCAGTTCCCCCGCGGGCAGGGGATACAATGAGCAGTTCTTC
D gene: .; clone size: .; V gene: TRBV9; J gene: TRBJ2-3; CDR3 protein: CASSVASSADTQYF; CDR3 DNA: TGTGCCAGCAGCGTAGCTAGTTCAGCAGATACGCAGTATTTT
D gene: .; clone size: once; V gene: TRBV30; J gene: TRBJ1-5; CDR3 protein: CAFSREDGQPQHF; CDR3 DNA: TGTGCCTTTTCACGGGAGGACGGACAGCCCCAGCATTTT
D gene: TRBD2; clone size: .; V gene: TRBV4-1; J gene: TRBJ2-7; CDR3 protein: CASSQWSSGLGYEQYF; CDR3 DNA: TGCGCCAGCAGCCAATGGTCTAGCGGGTTGGGCTACGAGCAGTACTTC
D gene: .; clone size: once; V gene: TRBV18; J gene: TRBJ1-5; CDR3 protein: CASSPPQGNQPQHF; CDR3 DNA: TGTGCCAGCTCACCTCCCCAGGGGAATCAGCCCCAGCATTTT